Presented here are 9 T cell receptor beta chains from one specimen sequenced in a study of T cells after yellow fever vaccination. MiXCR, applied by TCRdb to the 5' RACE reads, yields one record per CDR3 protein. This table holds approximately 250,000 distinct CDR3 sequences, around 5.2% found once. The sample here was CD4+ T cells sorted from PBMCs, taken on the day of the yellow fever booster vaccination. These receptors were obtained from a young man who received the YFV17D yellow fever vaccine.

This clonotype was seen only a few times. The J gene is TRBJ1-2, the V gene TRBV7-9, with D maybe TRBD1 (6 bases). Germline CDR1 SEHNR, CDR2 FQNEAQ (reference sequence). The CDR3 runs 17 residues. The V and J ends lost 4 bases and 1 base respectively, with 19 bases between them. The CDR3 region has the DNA TGTGCCAGCAGCTCCCACCTCCAGGGGCAACGTAACTATGGCTACACCTTC. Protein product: CASSSHLQGQRNYGYTF.

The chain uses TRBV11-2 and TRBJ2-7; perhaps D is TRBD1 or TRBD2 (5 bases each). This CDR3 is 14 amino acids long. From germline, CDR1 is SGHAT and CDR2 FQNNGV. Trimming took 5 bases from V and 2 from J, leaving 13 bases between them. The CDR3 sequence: CASSPPGRTYEQYF. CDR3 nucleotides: TGTGCCAGCAGCCCCCCGGGACGGACCTACGAGCAGTACTTC.

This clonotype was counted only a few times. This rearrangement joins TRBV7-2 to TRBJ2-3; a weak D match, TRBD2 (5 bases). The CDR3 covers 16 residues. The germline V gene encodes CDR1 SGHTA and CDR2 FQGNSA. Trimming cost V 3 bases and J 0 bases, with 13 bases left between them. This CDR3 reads CASSFRTRASTDTQYF. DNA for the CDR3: TGTGCCAGCAGCTTCCGGACGAGGGCTAGCACAGATACGCAGTATTTT.

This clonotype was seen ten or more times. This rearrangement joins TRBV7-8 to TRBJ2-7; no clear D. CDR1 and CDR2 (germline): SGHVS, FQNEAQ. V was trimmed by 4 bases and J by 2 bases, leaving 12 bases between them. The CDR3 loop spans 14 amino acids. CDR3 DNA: TGTGCCAGCAGCTCCAAGGACCCCGCCTACGAGCAGTACGTC. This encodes CASSSKDPAYEQYV.

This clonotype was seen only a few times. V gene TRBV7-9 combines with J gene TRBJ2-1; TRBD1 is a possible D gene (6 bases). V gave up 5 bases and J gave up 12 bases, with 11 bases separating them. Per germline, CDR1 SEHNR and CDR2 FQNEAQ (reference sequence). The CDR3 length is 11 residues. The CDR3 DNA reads TGTGCCAGCAGCCGCGGCAGGGGGCAGTTCTTC. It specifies CASSRGRGQFF.

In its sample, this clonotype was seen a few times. CDR3 protein: CASSLTAPGNTIYF. For the CDR3, the DNA is TGTGCCAGCAGCTTAACGGCCCCCGGAAACACCATATATTTT. The chain couples TRBV7-2 to TRBJ1-3; D remains unclear. V shed 2 bases and J shed 4 bases, with 9 bases lying between them. CDR3 length: 14 residues. Per the germline V gene, CDR1 is SGHTA and CDR2 is FQGNSA.

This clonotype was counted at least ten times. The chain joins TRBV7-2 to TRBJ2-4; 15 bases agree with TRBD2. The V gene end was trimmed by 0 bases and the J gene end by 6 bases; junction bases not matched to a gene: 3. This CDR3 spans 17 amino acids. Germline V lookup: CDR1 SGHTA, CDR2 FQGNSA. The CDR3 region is CASSLASGLAGGNIQYF. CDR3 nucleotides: TGTGCCAGCAGCTTAGCGTCGGGACTAGCGGGGGGAAACATTCAGTACTTC.

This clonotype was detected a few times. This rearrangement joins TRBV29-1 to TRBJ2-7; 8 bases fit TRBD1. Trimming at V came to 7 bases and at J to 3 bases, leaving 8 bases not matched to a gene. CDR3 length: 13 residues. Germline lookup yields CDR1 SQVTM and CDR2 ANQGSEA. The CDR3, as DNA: TGCAGCGCGATTGGACAGGGCTACTACGAGCAGTACTTC. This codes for CSAIGQGYYEQYF.

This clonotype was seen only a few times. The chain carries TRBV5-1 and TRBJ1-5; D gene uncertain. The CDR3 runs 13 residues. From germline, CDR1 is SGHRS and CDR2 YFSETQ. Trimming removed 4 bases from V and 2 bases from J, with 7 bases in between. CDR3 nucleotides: TGCGCCAGCAGCGTGGAGGGCAATCAGCCCCAGCATTTT. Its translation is CASSVEGNQPQHF.